This TCR beta chain was captured in a study of CD8 T cells in ankylosing spondylitis. Study-wide results and caveats: Among TCR beta sequences, a motif of about 8 highly homologous variants appeared characteristic of ankylosing spondylitis blood. Earlier work had already found some motif variants in reactive arthritis synovial fluid and blood. Disease-linked clones bore a CD8+ phenotype and were relatively rare in peripheral blood.

Molecular-barcoded quantitative 5'-RACE produced these TCR beta libraries. Each CDR3 protein gets one entry after TCRdb re-called the 5' RACE reads with MiXCR. The sample lists 200,000 to 250,000 distinct CDR3 sequences; roughly 24% were seen once. The germline V gene encodes CDR1 SGHVS and CDR2 FNYEAQ. Trimming pared 2 bases from V and 5 bases from J, leaving 9 bases between. The CDR3 extends over 13 amino acids. This clonotype has a count of ten or more. What it binds is unknown. Sequenced input: blood, either unsorted or a sorted T cell fraction (not recorded which). This receptor was taken from a male donor with ankylosing spondylitis or in good health (not recorded which). The V and J genes are TRBV7-6 and TRBJ2-5, with D perhaps TRBD2 (5 bases). CDR3 in DNA: TGTGCCAGCAGCTTACGGGATCGGGAGACCCAGTACTTC. Amino acids: CASSLRDRETQYF.